The 30 T cell receptor beta chains given below trace back to one sample, sequenced in a study of T-cell reconstitution after alpha-beta-depleted transplantation in children. Preparation of the TCRbeta library used unique molecular identifiers. TCRdb itself ran the PCR reads through MiXCR, one entry per CDR3 protein. Among hundreds of thousands of distinct CDR3 sequences listed, around 15% were seen once. The specimen comprised PBMCs, mostly from graft donor cells, sampled 360 days after TCRalphabeta/CD19-depleted stem cell transplant. The receptors originated from a boy under two years old who had a stem cell transplant for Wiskott-Aldrich syndrome, so the T cells may come from the graft donor.

The chain is built from TRBV20-1 and TRBJ2-7, with D perhaps matching TRBD1 (5 bases). The germline CDR1 and CDR2 sequences are DFQATT and SNEGSKA (reference sequence). With 0 bases removed from V and 3 bases from J, the gap between germline ends came to 9 bases. There are 13 residues in the CDR3. The CDR3 DNA reads TGCAGTGCTAGAGATTCCAGGGACTACGAGCAGTACTTC. The encoded protein is CSARDSRDYEQYF.

The chain recombines TRBV2 with TRBJ2-2; D might be TRBD1 (5 bases). Germline-derived CDR1 and CDR2 are SNHLY and FYNNEI. The CDR3 sequence is 16 residues long. Trimming removed 7 bases from V and 0 bases from J, with 15 bases in between. The CDR3 here is CASTSRQFPNTGELFF. Here the CDR3 DNA reads TGTGCCAGCACCTCACGACAGTTCCCGAACACCGGGGAGCTGTTTTTT.

This clonotype has a count of ten or more. CDR3 protein: CATSRGGYNEQFF. In DNA form, the CDR3 reads TGTGCCACCAGCAGAGGCGGATATAATGAGCAGTTCTTC. The gene calls are TRBV15 and TRBJ2-1, with no clear D. With 1 base removed from V and 7 bases from J, the gap between germline ends came to 8 bases. Germline V lookup: CDR1 LNHNV, CDR2 YYDKDF (reference sequence). The CDR3 totals 13 residues.

The chain has TRBV29-1 and TRBJ2-3; TRBD1 is a possible D gene (5 bases). CDR1 and CDR2 (germline): SQVTM, ANQGSEA. Deletions cut 7 bases from V and 6 bases from J, with 20 bases between. The CDR3 has 14 residues. CDR3 nucleotides: TGCAGCGCTGGCAGGGTCCTACCCCGGGATACGCAGTATTTT. Translated: CSAGRVLPRDTQYF.

This chain's CDR3 is CASSQDALLAETQYF. CDR3 sequence (DNA): TGTGCCAGCAGCCAAGATGCTTTACTAGCCGAGACCCAGTACTTC. The genes are TRBV3-1 and TRBJ2-5, with a tentative D call TRBD2 (6 bases). Germline V CDR1 and CDR2: LGHDT, YNNKEL (reference sequence). The CDR3 length is 15 residues. With 0 bases removed from V and 5 bases from J, the gap between germline ends came to 13 bases.

This clonotype was counted between two and nine times. V is TRBV12-3 or TRBV12-4 and J is TRBJ2-1; D tentatively reads TRBD1 or TRBD2 (5 bases each). The CDR3 has 15 amino acids. The V gene lost 3 bases and the J gene lost 5 bases, with 14 bases spanning the gap. The CDR3 loop reads CASSLRDRMNNEQFF. As DNA, the CDR3 is TGTGCCAGCAGTTTGAGGGACCGTATGAACAATGAGCAGTTCTTC.

This clonotype was seen only a few times. The CDR3 bases are TGTGCCAGCAGGGTGGGACTTGGCCTAACCAATGAGCAGTTCTTC. This codes for CASRVGLGLTNEQFF. The gene calls are TRBV6-2 or TRBV6-3 and TRBJ2-1, with TRBD2 as a possible D gene (6 bases). The CDR3 runs 15 residues. CDR1 and CDR2 from the germline V gene are MNHEY and SVGEGT. The V end was cut by 6 bases, the J end by 6 bases, with 18 bases between.

This clonotype was seen repeatedly, ten times or more. The rearrangement uses TRBV20-1 and TRBJ2-1; D not certain. The CDR3 spans 13 residues. Germline V gene lookup returns CDR1 DFQATT and CDR2 SNEGSKA (reference sequence). Trimming removed 6 bases from V and 5 bases from J, with 14 bases in between. The CDR3 DNA sequence: TGCAGTGCGGACCAGTCGGGCCACAATGAGCAGTTCTTC. Translation: CSADQSGHNEQFF.

V usage is TRBV6-5 and J usage is TRBJ1-1, with a weak D call TRBD1 (5 bases). Germline-derived CDR1 and CDR2 are MNHEY and SVGAGI. Trimming stripped 2 bases from V and 4 bases from J, with 17 bases between. The CDR3 totals 16 residues. The DNA for the CDR3 is TGTGCCAGCAGTTACAGGGGAGGCGTAGGAACCACTGAAGCTTTCTTT. It translates to CASSYRGGVGTTEAFF.

V gene TRBV4-1 combines with J gene TRBJ2-7; D is possibly TRBD1 (6 bases). Germline V CDR1 and CDR2: MGHRA, YSYEKL. Deletions cut 1 base from V and 5 bases from J, with 12 bases between. CDR3 length equals 14 residues. The CDR3 coding sequence is TGCGCCAGCAGCCAAGGAATCAACAGGGACGAGCAGTACTTC. It codes for CASSQGINRDEQYF.

V gene TRBV6-5 combines with J gene TRBJ2-1; 11 bases are shared with TRBD2. CDR3 length equals 19 residues. J gave up 0 bases and V 0 bases, and 7 bases lay outside the gene matches. In germline, CDR1 is MNHEY, CDR2 SVGAGI. The CDR3 here is CASSYSRLAGTLSYNEQFF. For the CDR3, the DNA is TGTGCCAGCAGTTACTCCAGACTAGCGGGGACCCTCTCCTACAATGAGCAGTTCTTC.

The chain has TRBV21-1 and TRBJ2-7; the listed D gene, TRBD2, was not tested against the DNA. TRBV21-1 is a known pseudogene. The CDR3 runs 19 residues. CDR3 sequence: CASTKTPAGTSGLSYEQYF. The DNA of the CDR3 is TGTGCCAGCACCAAAACTCCTGCCGGGACTAGCGGCCTCTCCTACGAGCAGTACTTC.

The chain combines TRBV6-2 or TRBV6-3 with TRBJ1-1, with unresolved D. Between the trimmed V and J ends, which lost 5 bases and 2 bases, there was a span of 18 bases. The germline V gene has CDR1 MNHEY and CDR2 SVGEGT. There are 16 residues in the CDR3. The CDR3 reads CASSTLPGRRNTEAFF. The CDR3, as DNA: TGTGCCAGCAGTACCCTTCCCGGACGACGAAACACTGAAGCTTTCTTT.

The J gene is TRBJ2-5, the V gene TRBV10-3, with 7 nucleotides matching TRBD1. CDR3 size: 12 residues. After removal of 9 bases from V and 3 bases from J, the junction contained 4 bases not matched to a gene. CDR1 is ENHRY and CDR2 is SYGVKD in the germline V gene. DNA for the CDR3: TGTGCCATACAGGGGAACGAAGAGACCCAGTACTTC. It translates to CAIQGNEETQYF.

This clonotype was observed a handful of times. The chain has TRBV12-3 or TRBV12-4 and TRBJ1-1, with a possible D match to TRBD1 (6 bases). The length of the CDR3 is 14 residues. The V end lost 6 bases, the J end lost 0 bases, and 11 bases lay between the germline ends. CDR3 sequence: CASRGASMNTEAFF. Here the CDR3 DNA reads TGTGCCAGCAGGGGGGCTTCGATGAACACTGAAGCTTTCTTT.

This sequence joins TRBV29-1 and TRBJ2-5; no firm D call. Trimming stripped 5 bases from V and 0 bases from J, with 13 bases between. CDR3 size: 14 residues. Germline V gene data show CDR1 as SQVTM and CDR2 as ANQGSEA. As DNA, the CDR3 is TGCAGCGTTTTTATGGAAAGAGACCAAGAGACCCAGTACTTC. This translates into CSVFMERDQETQYF.

This clonotype was found a few times. The chain joins TRBV24-1 to TRBJ2-3, with unresolved D. Trimming removed 0 bases at V and 4 bases at J, with 7 bases between. This CDR3 comprises 14 residues. Germline V gives CDR1 KGHDR, CDR2 SFDVKD. CDR3 nucleotide sequence: TGTGCCACCAGTGATTTGCAGTGGGCAGATACGCAGTATTTT. Translating gives CATSDLQWADTQYF.

The chain combines TRBV5-6 with TRBJ2-3, with unresolved D. The germline gives CDR1 SGHDT, CDR2 YYEEEE. The CDR3 spans 15 residues. The germline V and J ends were trimmed by 4 bases and 2 bases, with 14 bases remaining between them. CDR3 loop: CASSHDRTLTDTQYF. CDR3 in DNA: TGTGCCAGCAGCCACGATCGGACCCTCACAGATACGCAGTATTTT.

CDR3 coding DNA: TGTGCCACCAGTGATAGACAGGGTGGACGGGAGACCCAGTACTTC. Translated, it gives CATSDRQGGRETQYF. The chain links TRBV24-1 to TRBJ2-5; 7 bases align to TRBD1. This CDR3 is 15 amino acids long. Unmatched junction bases numbered 8, after V lost 3 bases and J lost 5 bases. Germline CDR1 reads KGHDR; CDR2 reads SFDVKD.

The rearrangement uses TRBV29-1 and TRBJ1-1, with a possible D match to TRBD1 (5 bases). V lost 4 bases, J lost 0 bases, and 9 bases lay in between. The length of the CDR3 is 13 residues. In germline, CDR1 is SQVTM, CDR2 ANQGSEA. CDR3 loop: CSVVVRVNTEAFF. CDR3 bases: TGCAGCGTTGTGGTCAGGGTGAACACTGAAGCTTTCTTT.

The rearrangement links TRBV20-1 to TRBJ2-7, with TRBD2 matching 9 bases. The ends lost 5 bases at V and 2 bases at J; junction bases unmatched: 13. The germline V gene encodes CDR1 DFQATT and CDR2 SNEGSKA (reference sequence). The CDR3 spans 16 residues. The CDR3 sequence is CSASRTSDIITYEQYF. The CDR3 nucleotides read TGCAGTGCTTCCCGGACTAGCGATATAATTACCTACGAGCAGTACTTC.

This clonotype turned up a few times. The V gene is TRBV7-9, the J gene TRBJ2-5; D not certain. The germline gives CDR1 SEHNR, CDR2 FQNEAQ (reference sequence). The length of the CDR3 is 13 residues. V dropped 7 bases and J dropped 4 bases, with 13 bases sitting between them. Here the CDR3 reads CASTLAPTETQYF. CDR3 bases: TGTGCCAGCACGCTTGCCCCCACAGAGACCCAGTACTTC. Variable domain in full (rest from reference TRBV7-9 and TRBJ2-5): DTGVSQNPRHKITKRGQNVTFRCDPISEHNRLYWYRQTLGQGPEFLTYFQNEAQLEKSRLLSDRFSAERPKGSFSTLEIQRTEQGDSAMYLCASTLAPTETQYFGPGTRLLVL.

The table lists this clonotype with a count of one. The chain combines TRBV6-1 with TRBJ2-7; D is unresolved. With 2 bases removed from V and 1 base from J, the gap between germline ends came to 15 bases. Germline V lookup: CDR1 MNHNS, CDR2 SASEGT. The CDR3 totals 16 residues. CDR3 region: CASSEIWGLISYEQYF. CDR3 DNA: TGTGCCAGCAGTGAAATTTGGGGATTGATTTCCTACGAGCAGTACTTC.

This clonotype was recorded a few times. This chain links TRBV7-2 with TRBJ2-7; D possibly corresponds to TRBD2 (6 bases). The ends were cut back, 1 base at V and 10 bases at J, with 11 bases in the middle. The germline CDR1 and CDR2 sequences are SGHTA and FQGNSA. The CDR3 spans 12 residues. The CDR3 DNA follows: TGTGCCAGCAGCTTAGTTGGCGGGGATCAGTACTTC. This gives the protein CASSLVGGDQYF. Filled out from reference TRBV7-2 and TRBJ2-7, the complete variable domain reads GAGVSQSPSNKVTEKGKDVELRCDPISGHTALYWYRQSLGQGLEFLIYFQGNSAPDKSGLPSDRFSAERTGGSVSTLTIQRTQQEDSAVYLCASSLVGGDQYFGPGTRLTVT.

This clonotype was counted a few times. J is TRBJ2-1 and V is TRBV29-1; 7 bases are shared with TRBD2. The V segment lost 8 bases and the J segment 2 bases; nucleotides outside the gene matches: 9. The CDR3 has 14 residues. Germline CDR1 and CDR2: SQVTM and ANQGSEA. CDR3 region: CSSRTRGAYNEQFF. In DNA form, the CDR3 reads TGCAGCTCACGGACTAGAGGAGCCTACAATGAGCAGTTCTTC.

The rearrangement joins TRBV29-1 to TRBJ2-5; the match to TRBD1 covers 9 bases. There are 13 residues in the CDR3. The V and J ends lost 7 bases and 5 bases, in that order; junction bases with no gene match: 8. The V gene's germline CDR1 is SQVTM and CDR2 ANQGSEA. The chain's CDR3 is CSAGTGMLETQYF. DNA for the CDR3: TGCAGCGCTGGGACAGGGATGTTGGAGACCCAGTACTTC.

This sequence joins TRBV5-1 and TRBJ2-6; a possible D gene is TRBD1 (5 bases). V was cut by 3 bases and J by 0 bases, with 10 bases left in between. Germline loops: CDR1 SGHRS, CDR2 YFSETQ. The length of the CDR3 is 16 residues. This CDR3 reads CASSSWTTSGANVLTF. The CDR3, as DNA: TGCGCCAGCAGCTCCTGGACAACCTCTGGGGCCAACGTCCTGACTTTC.

This sequence joins TRBV11-2 and TRBJ2-4; D perhaps matches TRBD1 (5 bases). Germline V gives CDR1 SGHAT, CDR2 FQNNGV. Between the trimmed V and J ends, which lost 5 bases and 2 bases, there was a span of 16 bases. The length of the CDR3 is 16 residues. CDR3 protein: CASSPTGIVSKNIQYF. The CDR3 DNA is TGTGCCAGCAGCCCTACAGGAATTGTATCCAAAAACATTCAGTACTTC.

This chain links TRBV24-1 with TRBJ2-6; D is ambiguous. This CDR3 has 15 amino acids. The V gene lost 4 bases and the J gene lost 2 bases, with 8 bases spanning the gap. Germline CDR1 and CDR2: KGHDR and SFDVKD. The CDR3, as DNA: TGTGCCACCAGTGACCCGGGTCCTGGGGCCAACGTCCTGACTTTC. This sequence encodes CATSDPGPGANVLTF.

The CDR3 here is CAISVGIQETQYF. The CDR3 coding sequence is TGTGCCATCAGTGTCGGGATCCAAGAGACCCAGTACTTC. The chain carries TRBV10-3 and TRBJ2-5, with D perhaps TRBD2 (5 bases). Germline values: CDR1 ENHRY, CDR2 SYGVKD. CDR3 size: 13 residues. Trimming pared 4 bases from V and 1 base from J, leaving 7 bases between.